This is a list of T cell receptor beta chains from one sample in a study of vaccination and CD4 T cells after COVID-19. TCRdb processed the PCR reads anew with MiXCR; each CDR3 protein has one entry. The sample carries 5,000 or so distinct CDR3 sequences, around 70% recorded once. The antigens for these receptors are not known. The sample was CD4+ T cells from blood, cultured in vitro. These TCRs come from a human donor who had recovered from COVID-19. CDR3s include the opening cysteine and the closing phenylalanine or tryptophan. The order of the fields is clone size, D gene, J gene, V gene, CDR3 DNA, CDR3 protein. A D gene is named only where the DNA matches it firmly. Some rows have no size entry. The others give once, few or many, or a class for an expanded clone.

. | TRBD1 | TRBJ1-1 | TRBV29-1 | TGCAGCGTTGAAAACACAGGGGGCACTGAAGCTTTCTTT | CSVENTGGTEAFF
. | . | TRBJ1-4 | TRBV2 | TGTGCCAGCAGTGAACAGGGAAGGGAAAAACTGTTTTTT | CASSEQGREKLFF
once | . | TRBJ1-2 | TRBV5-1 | TGCGCCAGCAGCTTGGGGGGTGGCTACACCTTC | CASSLGGGYTF
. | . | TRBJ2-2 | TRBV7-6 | TGTGCCAGCAGCTCGGTGGCTAGCGCTAACACCGGGGAGCTGTTTTTT | CASSSVASANTGELFF
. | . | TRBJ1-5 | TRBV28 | TGTGCCAGCAGTTCAACCGATTATAGCAATCAGCCCCAGCATTTT | CASSSTDYSNQPQHF
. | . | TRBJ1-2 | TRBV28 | TGTGCCAGCACCCCTGCCCCAGGGGTGGGCTATGGCTACACCTTC | CASTPAPGVGYGYTF
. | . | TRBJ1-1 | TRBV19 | TGTGCCAGTAGTAACCCCGGGACGAACACTGAAGCTTTCTTT | CASSNPGTNTEAFF
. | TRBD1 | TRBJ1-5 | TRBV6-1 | TGTGCCAGCAGGGGAAGGGACAGGGGCAGTTATAGCAATCAGCCCCAGCATTTT | CASRGRDRGSYSNQPQHF
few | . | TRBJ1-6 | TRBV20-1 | TGCAGTGCTAACGGAGTCGACTCCTATAATTCACCCCTCCACTTT | CSANGVDSYNSPLHF
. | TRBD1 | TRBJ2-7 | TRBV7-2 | TGTGCCAGCAGCCAGAGGACAGGTCCCTACGAGCAGTACTTC | CASSQRTGPYEQYF
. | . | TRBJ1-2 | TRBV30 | TGTGCCTGGAGGGGAAACTATGGCTACACCTTC | CAWRGNYGYTF
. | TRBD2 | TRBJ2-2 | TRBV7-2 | TGTGCCAGCAGCTTTTCCCGACTAGCGGGGACCGGGGAGCTGTTTTTT | CASSFSRLAGTGELFF
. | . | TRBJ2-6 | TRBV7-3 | TGTGCCAGCAGCCGTAGGACGGGGGCGCCGTCTGGGGCCAACGTCCTGACTTTC | CASSRRTGAPSGANVLTF
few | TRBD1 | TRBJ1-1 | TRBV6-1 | TGTGCCAGCAGTCACCGCCGGACAGGGCTGAACACTGAAGCTTTCTTT | CASSHRRTGLNTEAFF
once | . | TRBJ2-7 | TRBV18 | TGTGCCAGCTCACCCACGGGGGACGGGGACGAGCAGTACTTC | CASSPTGDGDEQYF
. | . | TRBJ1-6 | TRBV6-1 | TGTGCCAGCAGGACAGTCAATTCACCCCTCCACTTT | CASRTVNSPLHF
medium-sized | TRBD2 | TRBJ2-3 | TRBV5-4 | TGTGCCAGCAGCTTGCCCGGGACTAGCGCCCTGGGAGATACGCAGTATTTT | CASSLPGTSALGDTQYF
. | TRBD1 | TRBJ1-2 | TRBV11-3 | TGTGCCATCCAAAACAGGTCCCAGGGGGCCTTTGGCGGCTACACCTTC | CAIQNRSQGAFGGYTF
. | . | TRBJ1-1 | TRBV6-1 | TGTGCCAGCAGTAGGGAGCCGAACACTGAAGCTTTCTTT | CASSREPNTEAFF
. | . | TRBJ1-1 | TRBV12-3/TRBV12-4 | TGTGCCAGCACCCCGCAGGGGAGGATGAACACTGAAGCTTTCTTT | CASTPQGRMNTEAFF
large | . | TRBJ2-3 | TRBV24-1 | TGTGCCACCAGTGATTTTATGGGCAGCACAGATACGCAGTATTTT | CATSDFMGSTDTQYF
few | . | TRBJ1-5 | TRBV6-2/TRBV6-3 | TGTGCCAGCAGTCGCCCCGGGGCAGCATTTAATCAGCCCCAGCATTTT | CASSRPGAAFNQPQHF
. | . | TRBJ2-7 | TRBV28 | TGTGCCAGCAGCCTAAGGGATGGCGGGGCTGAGCAGTACTTC | CASSLRDGGAEQYF
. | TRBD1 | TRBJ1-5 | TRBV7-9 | TGTGCCAGCAGCCCCGGACAGGGAAGCAATCAGCCCCAGCATTTT | CASSPGQGSNQPQHF
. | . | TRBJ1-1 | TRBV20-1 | TGCAGTGCTAGCTCCCCAGCTATGAACACTGAAGCTTTCTTT | CSASSPAMNTEAFF
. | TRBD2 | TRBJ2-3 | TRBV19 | TGTGCCAGTAGTCCCCGGACTAGCGAGGGGGCAGATACGCAGTATTTT | CASSPRTSEGADTQYF
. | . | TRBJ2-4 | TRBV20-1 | TGCAGTGCTAGAGATATCGACCTCGGGCGGGCCAAAAACATTCAGTACTTC | CSARDIDLGRAKNIQYF
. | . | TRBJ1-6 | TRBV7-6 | TGTGCCAGCAGCGATGCCGGGGGCAGGAATAATTCACCCCTCCACTTT | CASSDAGGRNNSPLHF
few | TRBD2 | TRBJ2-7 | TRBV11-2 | TGTGCCAGCAGCCAACTAGCGGCTTCCTACGAGCAGTACTTC | CASSQLAASYEQYF
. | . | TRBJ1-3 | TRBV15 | TGTGCCACCAGCAGAGATCAGGGACGCGGAAACACCATATATTTT | CATSRDQGRGNTIYF
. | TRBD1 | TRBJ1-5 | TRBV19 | TGTGCCAGTAGTACGGACAGGGGTAGCAATCAGCCCCAGCATTTT | CASSTDRGSNQPQHF
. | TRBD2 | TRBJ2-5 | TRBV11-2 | TGTGCCAGCAGCCCCGGGACTAGCGGGGGGGCGAAGGAGACCCAGTACTTC | CASSPGTSGGAKETQYF
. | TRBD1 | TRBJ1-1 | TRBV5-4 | TGTGCCAGCAGCGTCGGGACAGTGGGGGTCATGAACACTGAAGCTTTCTTT | CASSVGTVGVMNTEAFF
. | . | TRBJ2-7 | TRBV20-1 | TGCAGTGCTTGGGGGGCGGCGGGCTCCTACGAGCAGTACTTC | CSAWGAAGSYEQYF
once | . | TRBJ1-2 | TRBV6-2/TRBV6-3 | TGTGCCAGCAGTACCGGGACCCCCGGTGTCGGCTACACCTTC | CASSTGTPGVGYTF
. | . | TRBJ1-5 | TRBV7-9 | TGTGCCAGTAGCCGGGGGAATCAGCCCCAGCATTTT | CASSRGNQPQHF
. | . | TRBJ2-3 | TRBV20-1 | TGCAGTGCGGTCAGGGGCACAGATACGCAGTATTTT | CSAVRGTDTQYF
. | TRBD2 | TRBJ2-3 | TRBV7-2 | TGTGCCAGCCGACGGAGCGGGGGGACCCTTGGAGGCACAGATACGCAGTATTTT | CASRRSGGTLGGTDTQYF
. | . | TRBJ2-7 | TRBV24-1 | TGTGCCACCAGTGAAGGAGGCCTATCCTCCTACGAGCAGTACTTC | CATSEGGLSSYEQYF
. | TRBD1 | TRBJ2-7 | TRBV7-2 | TGTGCCAGCAGCGCGCCGGGACAGGGGGCCTACGAGCAGTACTTC | CASSAPGQGAYEQYF
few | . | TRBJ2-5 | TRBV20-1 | TGCAGTGCTTATAAGGGCGACAGCCAAGAGACCCAGTACTTC | CSAYKGDSQETQYF
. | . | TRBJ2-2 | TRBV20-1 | TGCAGTGCCCGACAGATCACCGGGGAGCTGTTTTTT | CSARQITGELFF
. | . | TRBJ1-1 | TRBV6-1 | TGTGCCAGCAGGAACCCAGAGAACACTGAAGCTTTCTTT | CASRNPENTEAFF
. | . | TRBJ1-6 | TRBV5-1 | TGCGCCAGCAGCTCCAAGGAGGGAAGCGGTTCACCCCTCCACTTT | CASSSKEGSGSPLHF
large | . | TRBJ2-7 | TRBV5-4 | TGTGCCAGCAGCTCGGCCGGGCAGGCTTCCTACGAGCAGTACTTC | CASSSAGQASYEQYF
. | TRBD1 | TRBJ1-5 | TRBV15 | TGTGTCACCAGAACAGGGGCAAATCAGCCCCAGCATTTT | CVTRTGANQPQHF
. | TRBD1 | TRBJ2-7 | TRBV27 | TGTGCCAGCAGTTTATCGAGGGGGCCATACGAGCAGTACTTC | CASSLSRGPYEQYF
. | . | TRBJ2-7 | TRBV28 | TGTGCCAGCAGTTTGCTCTACGAGCAGTACTTC | CASSLLYEQYF
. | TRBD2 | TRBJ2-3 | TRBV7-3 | TGTGCCAGCAGCTTAAACTCAAGAACTAGCGGGGCAGATACGCAGTATTTT | CASSLNSRTSGADTQYF
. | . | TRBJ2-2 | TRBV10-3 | TGTGCCATCAAGGGGACTCAAAACACCGGGGAGCTGTTTTTT | CAIKGTQNTGELFF
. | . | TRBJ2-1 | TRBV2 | TGTGCCAGCAGTGAATGGTGGAGCCGGAATGAGCAGTTCTTC | CASSEWWSRNEQFF
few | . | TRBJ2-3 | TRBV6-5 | TGTGCCAGCAGTTACGACCGGGGGGATACGCAGTATTTT | CASSYDRGDTQYF
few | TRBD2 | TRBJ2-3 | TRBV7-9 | TGTGCCAGCAGCTTAGGGACTAGCGGGGGGGCGGCAGATACGCAGTATTTT | CASSLGTSGGAADTQYF